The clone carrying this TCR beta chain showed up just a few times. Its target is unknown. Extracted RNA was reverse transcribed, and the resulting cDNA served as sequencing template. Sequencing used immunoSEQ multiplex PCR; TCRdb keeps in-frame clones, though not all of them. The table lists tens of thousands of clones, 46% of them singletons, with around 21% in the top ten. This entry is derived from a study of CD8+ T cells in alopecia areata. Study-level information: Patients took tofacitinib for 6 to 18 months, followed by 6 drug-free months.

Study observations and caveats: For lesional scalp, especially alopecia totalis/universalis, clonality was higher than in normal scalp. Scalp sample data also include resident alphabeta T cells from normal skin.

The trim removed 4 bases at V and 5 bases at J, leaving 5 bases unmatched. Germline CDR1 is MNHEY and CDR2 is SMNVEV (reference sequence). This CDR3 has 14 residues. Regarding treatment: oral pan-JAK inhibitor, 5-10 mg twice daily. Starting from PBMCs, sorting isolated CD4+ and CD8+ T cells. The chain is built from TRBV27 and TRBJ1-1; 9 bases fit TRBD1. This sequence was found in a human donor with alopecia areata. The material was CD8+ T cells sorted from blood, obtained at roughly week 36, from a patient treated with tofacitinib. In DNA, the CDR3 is TGTGCCAGCAGTTCACAGGGGGCTAGTACTGAAGCTTTCTTT. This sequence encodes CASSSQGASTEAFF.